Reported below is one T cell receptor beta chain. Its antigen is still unknown. The sample holds no much larger clone one base away, and base qualities are not on file. The data were obtained in a study of blood T cells in healthy people across ages (dated by TCRdb to the mid-2010s). Broadly, across the study: In model experiments, template switching captured about one uniquely barcoded TCR beta cDNA molecule for every two T cells. Age-related changes in TCR beta repertoire diversity were measured in the study by deep sequencing normalized with unique cDNA molecular identifiers. Four age groups were formed from the donors: young (average about 15 years), middle-aged (approximately 39), aged (about 68) and long-lived (about 80). Donors of different ages were randomly distributed across sequencing lanes to avoid experimental bias. The study analyzed two additional independent replicas of 1 million unique cDNA reads from the same blood draw for two donors, one aged 18 to 29 and one aged 80 or older.

General conclusions and limits of the study: The long-lived group showed more naive CD4+ T cells, fewer expanded clones and increased TCR diversity than the aged group, suggesting age selection. Because profiling used bulk unsorted PBMCs, naive and antigen-experienced compartments could not be compared conclusively. Estimates of total diversity based on one million sequenced T cells were considered lower bounds and underestimates. Donor CMV infection status was unknown, potentially confounding age-related changes in expanded clonotypes. Observed TCR beta diversity per million T cells fell roughly linearly with age, and a significant reduction was already apparent by age around 40. There was a strong correlation between observed TCR beta diversity and the percentage of naive T cells measured by flow cytometry.

Libraries were built with 5' RACE. For sequencing, an Illumina HiSeq 2500 was employed. A second 7 to 11 cycle PCR used a sample-barcoded 5' primer and a J-beta primer mix. Each TCR beta cDNA molecule received a unique molecular identifier from a template-switch 5' adaptor carrying 12 random nucleotides. Each sample yielded at least 3 million CDR3-containing paired-end reads. The Mint cDNA synthesis kit, primed by a TRBC-specific oligonucleotide, was used to synthesize first-strand cDNA from all RNA. Following uracil-DNA glycosylase treatment, a first 18-cycle PCR with universal primers M1SS and BC2_uni_R was performed on all cDNA. From the authors' description of their analysis: For normalization, 1 million high-quality reads were randomly selected from each sample, with every read carrying a distinct molecular identifier. Reads sharing molecular identifiers were discarded rather than binned into consensus sequences. MiTCR, with a Q25 quality threshold and the strictest error-elimination algorithm, was used for CDR3 identification, clonotype clustering and error correction. Lower-bound total TCR beta diversity was estimated with a nonparametric unseen species model using Euler transformation. The public reads were quality trimmed at Q25 with fastp and then assembled into clones with MiXCR by TCRdb, keeping productive beta chains. Rows with one shared CDR3 protein collapse into an entry with the most common genes and DNA. TCRdb's processing, not the authors', yielded these V and J calls. The sample table contains hundreds of thousands of distinct CDR3 sequences; only one count was recorded for about 30% of them. The ten largest clones represent 15% of the sample.

The roughly 38 donors, aged 6 to 90 years, were systemically healthy Caucasian individuals from Russia. Approximately 9 milliliters of peripheral blood were collected from each donor into EDTA-treated Vacutainer tubes. Ficoll-Paque density-gradient centrifugation was used to isolate PBMCs, with at least 6.5 million per sample. Trizol reagent was used to extract total RNA from PBMCs, with at least 6 micrograms per sample. Naive CD45RAhigh/CD27high T cell percentages were measured by flow cytometry on a PBMC aliquot from every donor. CDR1 LNHDA and CDR2 SQIVND were looked up in the germline V gene (reference sequence). Measured from the cysteine to the phenylalanine, the CDR3 is 16 residues long. Only the CDR3 region is kept as DNA, spanning 48 bases read in frame from base 1. For this chain, trimming is 4 bases at the V end and 4 bases at the J end, and the number of junction bases without a gene match is 9.

This receptor chain uses TRBV19 and TRBJ2-3, with 9 central nucleotides matching TRBD2. Sequences were obtained from blood. This TCR was sampled from a woman at least 80 years old in good health. Donor details come from another sample of the same person, matched by shared clones. The CDR3 has the sequence CASSTLAGALADTQYF. At the DNA level, the sequence is TGTGCCAGTAGTACTTTAGCGGGGGCCCTGGCAGATACGCAGTATTTT.